Following are 25 T cell receptor beta chains from one sample sequenced in a study of blood T cell repertoires in COVID-19. Libraries were prepared by immunoSEQ multiplex PCR; TCRdb keeps only in-frame clonotypes and omits some of them. This sample has 300,000 to 400,000 clones, with about 90% found just once. Sequenced sample: peripheral blood. These receptors all stem from a woman in her thirties with COVID-19, enrolled during active disease.

The DNA of the CDR3 is TGTGCCATCGGGGGGAATCAGCCCCAGCATTTT. Translating gives CAIGGNQPQHF. V usage is TRBV10-3 and J usage is TRBJ1-5; tentative D call: TRBD1 (5 bases). The germline CDR1 and CDR2 sequences are ENHRY and SYGVKD. The CDR3 is 11 residues long. The germline V and J ends were trimmed by 8 bases and 4 bases, with 6 bases remaining between them.

V gene TRBV5-1 combines with J gene TRBJ1-3; the D gene is possibly TRBD1 (6 bases). This CDR3 spans 14 amino acids. Trimming took off 0 bases at V and 4 bases at J, with 8 bases between the two ends. Looked up from germline, CDR1 is SGHRS and CDR2 is YFSETQ. The DNA of the CDR3 is TGCGCCAGCAGCTTGGCAGGGGAAGGAAACACCATATATTTT. The encoded protein is CASSLAGEGNTIYF.

The rearrangement links TRBV5-4 to TRBJ1-2; the match to TRBD1 covers 9 bases. V lost 0 bases to trimming and J lost 7 bases; unmatched junction nucleotides: 4. CDR3 size: 14 residues. Germline CDR1 and CDR2: SGHNT and YYREEE (reference sequence). CDR3 nucleotide sequence: TGTGCCAGCAGCTTGGGGACAGGGGACTCTGGCTACACCTTC. Its translation is CASSLGTGDSGYTF.

V is TRBV3-1 (or the pseudogene TRBV3-2) and J is TRBJ2-2; 11 nucleotides match TRBD1. The CDR3 has 16 amino acids. Germline V lookup: CDR1 LGHDT, CDR2 YNNKEL (reference sequence). The V segment lost 3 bases and the J segment 8 bases; nucleotides outside the gene matches: 8. The CDR3 bases are TGTGCCAGCAGCCACCACGGACAGGGGGCGCCGGGGGAGCTGTTTTTT. Translation: CASSHHGQGAPGELFF.

The chain uses TRBV4-2 and TRBJ1-6; a possible D gene is TRBD1 (5 bases). The CDR3 loop spans 14 amino acids. Germline CDR1 reads LGHNA; CDR2 reads YNFKEQ. The V end lost 0 bases, the J end lost 8 bases, and 8 bases lay between the germline ends. The CDR3 DNA reads TGTGCCAGCAGCCAAGACAGGGCGGATTCACCCCTCCACTTT. It is translated as CASSQDRADSPLHF.

For the CDR3, the DNA is TGCAGCGTTGGGGGACTGAAGTCCTACGAGCAGTACTTC. Translating gives CSVGGLKSYEQYF. The V gene is TRBV29-1, the J gene TRBJ2-7; weak D call: TRBD2 (6 bases). Trimming removed 4 bases from V and 1 base from J, with 11 bases in between. The CDR3 is 13 residues long. Germline V CDR1 and CDR2: SQVTM, ANQGSEA.

This clone was detected only once. The rearrangement uses TRBV11-3 and TRBJ2-7, with a tentative D call TRBD1 (6 bases). V lost 4 bases and J lost 4, with 11 bases in between. The germline CDR1 and CDR2 sequences are SGHNT and YENEEA. The CDR3 spans 13 residues. DNA for the CDR3: TGTGCCAGCAGCTCCCAGGGGCTTTACGAGCAGTACGTC. Its protein is CASSSQGLYEQYV.

V is TRBV5-1 and J is TRBJ2-1; 13 positions match TRBD2. V dropped 4 bases and J dropped 8; count of bases not matched to a gene: 9. CDR3 length: 16 amino acids. Germline CDR1 reads SGHRS; CDR2 reads YFSETQ. The CDR3 sequence is CASSGLAGARGDEQFF. The CDR3 coding sequence is TGCGCCAGCAGCGGACTAGCGGGGGCAAGGGGCGATGAGCAGTTCTTC.

This chain connects TRBV11-2 to TRBJ1-6; no reliable D call. The germline V gene has CDR1 SGHAT and CDR2 FQNNGV. Trimming cost V 0 bases and J 11 bases, with 11 bases left between them. The CDR3 length is 14 residues. CDR3 coding DNA: TGTGCCAGCAGCTTAGATCTCGGAGGGCCACCCCTCCACTTT. Translation gives CASSLDLGGPPLHF. The variable domain in full, with the rest retrieved from reference TRBV11-2 and TRBJ1-6, is EAGVAQSPRYKIIEKRQSVAFWCNPISGHATLYWYQQILGQGPKLLIQFQNNGVVDDSQLPKDRFSAERLKGVDSTLKIQPAKLEDSAVYLCASSLDLGGPPLHFGNGTRLTVT.

V is TRBV19 and J is TRBJ1-2; no reliable D call. Germline lookup yields CDR1 LNHDA and CDR2 SQIVND (reference sequence). Trimming pared 9 bases from V and 1 base from J, leaving 18 bases between. This CDR3 comprises 15 residues. CDR3 DNA: TGTGCCAGCACTTACTCTGGACTGAATAACTATGGCTACACCTTC. Amino acid sequence: CASTYSGLNNYGYTF.

This rearrangement joins TRBV10-3 to TRBJ1-1; TRBD1 matches 8 bases. This CDR3 contains 16 residues. Looked up from germline, CDR1 is ENHRY and CDR2 is SYGVKD. Trimming at V came to 3 bases and at J to 1 base, leaving 7 bases not matched to a gene. The CDR3 sequence is CAISDPGGLGNTEAFF. The CDR3 DNA reads TGTGCCATCAGTGATCCAGGGGGCCTAGGGAACACTGAAGCTTTCTTT.

The chain employs TRBV9 and TRBJ1-6; 9 bases are a match to TRBD1. Germline values: CDR1 SGDLS, CDR2 YYNGEE. The CDR3 has 13 residues. V was clipped by 4 bases and J by 11 bases; unmatched bases: 4. DNA of the CDR3: TGTGCCAGCAGCCCCGGGACAGGGCCACCCCTCCACTTT. Protein: CASSPGTGPPLHF.

V gene TRBV30 combines with J gene TRBJ1-6; D is undetermined. CDR1 GTSNPN and CDR2 SVGIG come from the germline V gene (reference sequence). This CDR3 is built from 14 residues. The V and J ends lost 0 bases and 5 bases respectively, with 8 bases between them. The CDR3 DNA reads TGTGCCTGGAGTGTAACAGCTAATAATTCACCCCTCCACTTT. It yields the protein CAWSVTANNSPLHF.

This clone has just one count. V gene TRBV11-3 combines with J gene TRBJ1-1; D possibly corresponds to TRBD1 (5 bases). CDR3 length: 13 amino acids. V was trimmed by 5 bases and J by 4 bases, leaving 11 bases between them. Per germline, CDR1 SGHNT and CDR2 YENEEA. CDR3 residues: CASSLRGSTEAFF. The CDR3 nucleotides are TGTGCCAGCAGCCTCCGGGGGAGCACTGAAGCTTTCTTT.

This clone came up once. The chain employs TRBV2 and TRBJ1-2; D is uncertain. Per germline, CDR1 SNHLY and CDR2 FYNNEI. The CDR3 totals 15 residues. Deletions cut 6 bases from V and 1 base from J, with 15 bases between. The CDR3 DNA follows: TGTGCCAGCAGGGCGGGGAGAGAGCTTAACTATGGCTACACCTTC. Translation gives CASRAGRELNYGYTF.

V gene TRBV7-2 combines with J gene TRBJ2-3; 7 nucleotides line up with TRBD2. The CDR3 sequence is 16 residues long. The germline gives CDR1 SGHTA, CDR2 FQGNSA. With 0 bases clipped from V and 6 bases from J, the junction kept 9 bases outside the gene matches. The CDR3, as DNA: TGTGCCAGCAGCTTAGCGCGATTTGTCGGGGGGGATACGCAGTATTTT. This translates into CASSLARFVGGDTQYF.

This chain connects TRBV10-1 to TRBJ2-2, with D perhaps matching TRBD1 (5 bases). Germline V gene sequence: CDR1 WNHNN, CDR2 SYGVQD (reference sequence). Deletions cut 7 bases from V and 7 bases from J, with 19 bases between. The CDR3 covers 15 residues. The CDR3 bases are TGCGCCAGCATCAACGGGCCGGACAAGGGCGGGGAGCTGTTTTTT. Translation: CASINGPDKGGELFF.

J is TRBJ2-7 and V is TRBV18; D might be TRBD1 (6 bases). Germline lookup yields CDR1 KGHSH and CDR2 LQKENI. The CDR3 loop spans 14 amino acids. V shed 5 bases and J shed 5 bases, with 16 bases lying between them. The CDR3 here is CASSSVTGSDEQYV. CDR3 in DNA: TGTGCCAGCTCATCAGTTACAGGGTCCGACGAGCAGTACGTC.

V gene TRBV6-4 combines with J gene TRBJ1-2; D is uncertain. The germline V and J ends were trimmed by 0 bases and 3 bases, with 11 bases remaining between them. Per the germline V gene, CDR1 is MRHNA and CDR2 is SNTAGT. The CDR3 runs to 15 residues. CDR3 residues: CASSDSYNTYYGYTF. Here the CDR3 DNA reads TGTGCCAGCAGTGACTCGTATAACACCTACTATGGCTACACCTTC.

The V and J genes are TRBV5-1 and TRBJ2-3, with D tentatively TRBD2 (7 bases). Between the trimmed V and J ends, which lost 8 bases and 6 bases, there was a span of 19 bases. The CDR3 contains 14 residues. The germline V gene has CDR1 SGHRS and CDR2 YFSETQ. CDR3 residues: CASTAWGGRDTQYF. In DNA form, the CDR3 reads TGCGCCAGTACAGCGTGGGGGGGCCGGGATACGCAGTATTTT. The entire variable domain, with the rest obtained from reference TRBV5-1 and TRBJ2-3, is as follows: KAGVTQTPRYLIKTRGQQVTLSCSPISGHRSVSWYQQTPGQGLQFLFEYFSETQRNKGNFPGRFSGRQFSNSRSEMNVSTLELGDSALYLCASTAWGGRDTQYFGPGTRLTVL.

This rearrangement joins TRBV7-9 to TRBJ1-4; D may be TRBD1 (5 bases). This CDR3 is built from 16 residues. With 3 bases removed from V and 7 bases from J, the gap between germline ends came to 18 bases. Germline V gene data show CDR1 as SEHNR and CDR2 as FQNEAQ (reference sequence). CDR3 in DNA: TGTGCCAGCAGCTTGGGTCGGATGGGGCTTCGTGAAAAACTGTTTTTT. It translates to CASSLGRMGLREKLFF.

The chain joins TRBV14 to TRBJ1-1, with D tentatively TRBD1 (5 bases). The CDR3 runs to 15 residues. The germline CDR1 and CDR2 sequences are SGHDN and FVKESK. V lost 2 bases, J lost 5 bases, and 15 bases lay in between. The CDR3: CASSQWRGRNTEAFF. CDR3 nucleotide sequence: TGTGCCAGCAGCCAATGGAGGGGCCGGAATACTGAAGCTTTCTTT. Filled out from reference TRBV14 and TRBJ1-1, the complete variable domain reads EAGVTQFPSHSVIEKGQTVTLRCDPISGHDNLYWYRRVMGKEIKFLLHFVKESKQDESGMPNNRFLAERTGGTYSTLKVQPAELEDSGVYFCASSQWRGRNTEAFFGQGTRLTVV.

J is TRBJ2-2 and V is TRBV6-2 or TRBV6-3, with D perhaps TRBD2 (6 bases). The CDR3 is 17 amino acids. The germline V gene encodes CDR1 MNHEY and CDR2 SVGEGT. The V gene lost 2 bases and the J gene lost 5 bases, with 18 bases spanning the gap. This CDR3 reads CASSYVFVPGRTGELFF. DNA of the CDR3: TGTGCCAGCAGTTACGTCTTCGTGCCAGGGAGGACCGGGGAGCTGTTTTTT.

The chain carries TRBV28 and TRBJ2-7; 7 nucleotides align to TRBD1. J was trimmed by 3 bases and V by 6 bases; bases with no gene match: 17. From germline, CDR1 is MDHEN and CDR2 SYDVKM. This CDR3 spans 17 amino acids. For the CDR3, the DNA is TGTGCCAGCAGACCTATACTACAGGGGACCCCTGGCTACGAGCAGTACTTC. Translated: CASRPILQGTPGYEQYF.

The V and J genes are TRBV29-1 and TRBJ1-1, with TRBD1 as a possible D gene (6 bases). The V gene lost 6 bases and the J gene lost 2 bases, with 13 bases spanning the gap. Germline assignment: CDR1 SQVTM and CDR2 ANQGSEA. This CDR3 is 13 amino acids long. The CDR3 is CSVSPQGNTEAFF. The CDR3 region has the DNA TGCAGCGTGAGTCCACAGGGTAACACTGAAGCTTTCTTT.